This passage covers 5 T cell receptor beta chains from one sample sequenced in a study of cytomegalovirus exposure and HLA in healthy donors. The primer mix had 60 Vbeta and 13 Jbeta primers. TCRdb keeps only in-frame clones here, not all; method: immunoSEQ multiplex PCR. The sample contains more than 110,000 clones, 60% to 80% of which appear only once. The sample consisted of PBMCs. Receptor source: a woman aged 25-40 years in good health and CMV-seronegative.

J is TRBJ2-5 and V is TRBV15, with 7 bases aligning to TRBD2. The J call could be wrong; TRBJ2-7 is a better fit for the DNA end. The germline V gene has CDR1 LNHNV and CDR2 YYDKDF (reference sequence). The CDR3 extends over 16 amino acids. In DNA form, the CDR3 reads TGTGCCACCAGCAGAGATCGGGCTAGCGGATCCTACGAGCAGTACTTC. This sequence encodes CATSRDRASGSYEQYF.

V is TRBV6-1 and J is TRBJ1-1, with D possibly matching TRBD1 (6 bases). The V end lost 7 bases, the J end lost 4 bases, and 16 bases lay between the germline ends. Germline lookup yields CDR1 MNHNS and CDR2 SASEGT. This CDR3 has 14 amino acids. CDR3 residues: CASNTGPKTTEAFF. The CDR3 DNA reads TGTGCCAGCAATACAGGGCCGAAGACCACTGAAGCTTTCTTT.

Concerning this clone itself: A junction boundary mismatches the germline segment, possibly from a read error. The rearrangement links TRBV5-6 to TRBJ2-3; TRBD1 matches at 7 bases. Germline-derived CDR1 and CDR2 are SGHDT and YYEEEE. The length of the CDR3 is 15 residues. CDR3 nucleotides: TGTGCCAGCAGCTTTTGGACAGGAGGCACGGATACGCAGTATTTT. Translation: CASSFWTGGTDTQYF.

This sequence joins TRBV11-2 and TRBJ2-1; 7 bases line up with TRBD1. CDR3 length: 14 amino acids. With V trimmed by 5 bases and J by 5 bases, 6 bases remained unmatched. Germline V gene data show CDR1 as SGHAT and CDR2 as FQNNGV. The DNA of the CDR3 is TGTGCCAGCAGCCTAAGGGGGCTGGACAATGAGCAGTTCTTC. This gives the protein CASSLRGLDNEQFF.

This rearrangement joins TRBV6-5 to TRBJ2-1; 8 bases are a match to TRBD1. The CDR3 is 15 amino acids. The V and J ends lost 5 bases and 6 bases, in that order; junction bases with no gene match: 9. Germline V gene lookup returns CDR1 MNHEY and CDR2 SVGAGI. CDR3 coding DNA: TGTGCCAGCAGTAGAGACAGGGGTTTATCCAATGAGCAGTTCTTC. Translated, it gives CASSRDRGLSNEQFF.